Sequencing of this T cell receptor (beta chain) was carried out in a study of blood T cell repertoires in COVID-19. Study in general: Sources were T cells, B-cell-depleted T cells, or PBMCs; the material itself was cDNA or gDNA.

Assay: immunoSEQ multiplex PCR; the TCRdb copy retains only in-frame clones and omits some. The repertoire includes roughly 500,000 clones, approximately 89% of them detected once, and 0.75% to 0.9% sits in the top ten. CDR3 length equals 19 residues. The ends lost 4 bases at V and 2 bases at J; junction bases unmatched: 12. Germline CDR1 and CDR2: SGHNT and YYREEE (reference sequence). The chain uses TRBV5-4 and TRBJ2-1; 13 nucleotides align to TRBD2. The receptor was derived from a young man with COVID-19, enrolled during active disease. The sequencing input was peripheral blood. The CDR3 reads CASSAGSWTSGGAYNEQFF. Here the CDR3 DNA reads TGTGCCAGCAGCGCCGGATCATGGACTAGCGGGGGAGCCTACAATGAGCAGTTCTTC. The variable domain in full, with the rest retrieved from reference TRBV5-4 and TRBJ2-1, is ETGVTQSPTHLIKTRGQQVTLRCSSQSGHNTVSWYQQALGQGPQFIFQYYREEENGRGNFPPRFSGLQFPNYSSELNVNALELDDSALYLCASSAGSWTSGGAYNEQFFGPGTRLTVL.